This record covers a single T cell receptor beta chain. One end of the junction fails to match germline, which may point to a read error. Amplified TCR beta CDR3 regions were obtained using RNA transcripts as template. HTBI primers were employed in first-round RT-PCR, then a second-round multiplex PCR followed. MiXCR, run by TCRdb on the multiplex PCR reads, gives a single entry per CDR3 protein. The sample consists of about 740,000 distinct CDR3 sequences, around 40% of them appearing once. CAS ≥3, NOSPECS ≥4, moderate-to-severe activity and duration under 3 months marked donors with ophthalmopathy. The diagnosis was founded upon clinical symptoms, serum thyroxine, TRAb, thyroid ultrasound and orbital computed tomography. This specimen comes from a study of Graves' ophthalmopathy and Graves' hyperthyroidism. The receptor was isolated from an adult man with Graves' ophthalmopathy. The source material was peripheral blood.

The CDR3 region is CSVGVEANERLFF. The CDR3 nucleotides read TGCAGCGTTGGGGTTGAAGCTAATGAAAGACTGTTTTTT. This rearrangement joins TRBV29-1 to TRBJ1-4; unclear D gene. In germline, CDR1 is SQVTM, CDR2 ANQGSEA. The CDR3 contains 13 residues.